The text below deals with one TCR beta chain. The sample originates from a study of spatial heterogeneity in lung cancer. For the study at large: Detection consistently yielded more beta chains than alpha chains.

Time point given: sample taken at primary tumor resection. TCRs were sequenced from unsorted whole RNA of tumor, nontumor lung or PBMC. Patients with untreated early-stage non-small cell lung cancer, numbering 55 to 75, were the donors. Each CDR3 protein is one row after TCRdb ran MiXCR on the 5' RACE reads. The sample has over 90,000 distinct CDR3 sequences; around 10% are singletons. This material consisted of PBMCs, taken at surgery. The TCR comes from a male donor with early-stage non-small cell lung cancer.

The CDR3, as DNA: TGTGCCAGCAGCTCTCAGAGAAACACCGGGGAGCTGTTTTTT. It translates to CASSSQRNTGELFF. The chain links TRBV27 to TRBJ2-2; D is uncertain. From germline, CDR1 is MNHEY and CDR2 SMNVEV (reference sequence). The CDR3 sequence is 14 residues long. With 6 bases removed from V and 2 bases from J, the gap between germline ends came to 10 bases.